These T cell receptor beta chains were read from a single sample in a study of T cell repertoires in cytomegalovirus infection. These receptors have no known antigen. A single record per CDR3 protein comes from TCRdb applying MiXCR to the reads. The sample carries some 940,000 distinct CDR3 sequences, roughly 30% recorded once. The material sequenced was cultured CD8+ T cells from PBMCs, taken from culture after CMV antigen stimulation. The origin of the receptors is a human donor in good health (CMV status not recorded). Some clones in this sample may be carry-over from other donors' samples. The CDR3 runs from the conserved cysteine through the conserved F or W. The order of the fields is clone size, D gene, V gene, CDR3 length, J gene, CDR3 DNA, CDR3 protein. A D gene is named only where the DNA matches it firmly. Not all rows give a size; the values are once, few, many and, for expanded clones, a class.

clone size: few
D gene: NA
V gene: TRBV6-1
CDR3 length: 14
J gene: TRBJ1-2
CDR3 DNA: TGTGCCAGCAGTGAAGCACAGGAGAACTATGGCTACACCTTC
CDR3 protein: CASSEAQENYGYTF

clone size: NA
D gene: TRBD1
V gene: TRBV4-1
CDR3 length: 15
J gene: TRBJ1-2
CDR3 DNA: TGCGCCAGCAGCCAAGAGACAGGGGGCGGCTATGGCTACACCTTC
CDR3 protein: CASSQETGGGYGYTF

clone size: few
D gene: NA
V gene: TRBV2
CDR3 length: 12
J gene: TRBJ2-1
CDR3 DNA: TGTGCCAGCAGACCCGCGGGGTCTGAGCAGTTCTTC
CDR3 protein: CASRPAGSEQFF

clone size: NA
D gene: NA
V gene: TRBV12-3/TRBV12-4
CDR3 length: 13
J gene: TRBJ2-7
CDR3 DNA: TGTGCCAGCAGGCGACAGTCCTCCTACGAGCAGTACTTC
CDR3 protein: CASRRQSSYEQYF

clone size: few
D gene: TRBD2
V gene: TRBV19
CDR3 length: 15
J gene: TRBJ2-5
CDR3 DNA: TGTGCCAGTAGCTCCGGGACTAGCGATGAAGAGACCCAGTACTTC
CDR3 protein: CASSSGTSDEETQYF

clone size: few
D gene: TRBD1
V gene: TRBV7-9
CDR3 length: 15
J gene: TRBJ2-1
CDR3 DNA: TGTGCCAGCAGCCCCCGGGACAGCCCTGTCGATGAGCAGTTCTTC
CDR3 protein: CASSPRDSPVDEQFF

clone size: NA
D gene: NA
V gene: TRBV5-1
CDR3 length: 14
J gene: TRBJ2-3
CDR3 DNA: TGCGCCAGCAGGAGTGGAGTACTTGGTGATACGCAGTATTTT
CDR3 protein: CASRSGVLGDTQYF

clone size: NA
D gene: NA
V gene: TRBV27
CDR3 length: 16
J gene: TRBJ2-1
CDR3 DNA: TGTGCCAGCAGTTTATCCGGGGTCGGGGTCTACAATGAGCAGTTCTTC
CDR3 protein: CASSLSGVGVYNEQFF

clone size: few
D gene: NA
V gene: TRBV5-1
CDR3 length: 15
J gene: TRBJ1-5
CDR3 DNA: TGCGCCAGCAGCTTGATCTTGGAGGGACGACAGCCCCAGCATTTT
CDR3 protein: CASSLILEGRQPQHF

clone size: many
D gene: TRBD1
V gene: TRBV10-3
CDR3 length: 16
J gene: TRBJ2-1
CDR3 DNA: TGTGCCATCAGTGCACCGGGACAGGGGTCCTACAATGAGCAGTTCTTC
CDR3 protein: CAISAPGQGSYNEQFF

clone size: NA
D gene: NA
V gene: TRBV7-2
CDR3 length: 14
J gene: TRBJ1-1
CDR3 DNA: TGTGCCAGCAGCTCGATGGAGATGAGCACTGAAGCTTTCTTT
CDR3 protein: CASSSMEMSTEAFF

clone size: NA
D gene: TRBD2
V gene: TRBV6-2/TRBV6-3
CDR3 length: 19
J gene: TRBJ2-3
CDR3 DNA: TGTACCAGCAGTTACCCCACTAGCGGGGGCCCCCTGGGCACAGATACGCAGTATTTT
CDR3 protein: CTSSYPTSGGPLGTDTQYF

clone size: NA
D gene: NA
V gene: TRBV7-9
CDR3 length: 17
J gene: TRBJ1-5
CDR3 DNA: TGTGCCAGCAGCTTAGGGGCAGTAGGACAGCTCTTATCGCCCCAGCATTTT
CDR3 protein: CASSLGAVGQLLSPQHF

clone size: few
D gene: TRBD1
V gene: TRBV28
CDR3 length: 15
J gene: TRBJ1-2
CDR3 DNA: TGTGCCAGCAGTCCCCCGGACAGGCGGCTCTATGGCTACACCTTC
CDR3 protein: CASSPPDRRLYGYTF

clone size: NA
D gene: NA
V gene: TRBV9
CDR3 length: 14
J gene: TRBJ2-3
CDR3 DNA: TGTGCCAGCGGCGTAGGGGCAGGGCCAGATACGCAGTATTTT
CDR3 protein: CASGVGAGPDTQYF

clone size: many
D gene: NA
V gene: TRBV7-2
CDR3 length: 17
J gene: TRBJ2-3
CDR3 DNA: TGTGCCAGCAGCTCAGTTAGTGAGGACTACTACGGAGATACGCAGTATTTT
CDR3 protein: CASSSVSEDYYGDTQYF